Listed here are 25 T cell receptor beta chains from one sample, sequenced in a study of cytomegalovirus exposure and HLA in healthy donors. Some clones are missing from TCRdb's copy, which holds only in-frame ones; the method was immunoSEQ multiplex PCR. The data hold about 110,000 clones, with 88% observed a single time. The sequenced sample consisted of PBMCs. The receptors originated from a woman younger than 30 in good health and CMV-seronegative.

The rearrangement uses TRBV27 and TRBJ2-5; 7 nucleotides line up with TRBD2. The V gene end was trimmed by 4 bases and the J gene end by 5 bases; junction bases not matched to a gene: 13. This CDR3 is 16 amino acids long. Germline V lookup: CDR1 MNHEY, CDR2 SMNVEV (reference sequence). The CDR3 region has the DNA TGTGCCAGCAGTTCTCTCCTAGCGGCCCCGGGGGAGACCCAGTACTTC. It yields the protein CASSSLLAAPGETQYF.

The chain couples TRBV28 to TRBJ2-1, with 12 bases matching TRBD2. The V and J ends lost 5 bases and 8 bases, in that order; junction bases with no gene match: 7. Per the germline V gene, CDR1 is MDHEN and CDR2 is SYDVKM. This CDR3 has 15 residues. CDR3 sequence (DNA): TGTGCCAGCAGTCCTCCTAGCGGGAGGGAGGATGAGCAGTTCTTC. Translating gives CASSPPSGREDEQFF. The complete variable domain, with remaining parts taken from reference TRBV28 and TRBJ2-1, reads DVKVTQSSRYLVKRTGEKVFLECVQDMDHENMFWYRQDPGLGLRLIYFSYDVKMKEKGDIPEGYSVSREKKERFSLILESASTNQTSMYLCASSPPSGREDEQFFGPGTRLTVL.

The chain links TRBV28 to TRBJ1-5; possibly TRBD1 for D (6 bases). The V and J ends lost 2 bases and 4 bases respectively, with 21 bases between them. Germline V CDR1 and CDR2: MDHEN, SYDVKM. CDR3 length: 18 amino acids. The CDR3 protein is CASSLGDTQHLPNQPQHF. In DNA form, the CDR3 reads TGTGCCAGCAGTTTAGGGGACACTCAACACCTTCCGAATCAGCCCCAGCATTTT.

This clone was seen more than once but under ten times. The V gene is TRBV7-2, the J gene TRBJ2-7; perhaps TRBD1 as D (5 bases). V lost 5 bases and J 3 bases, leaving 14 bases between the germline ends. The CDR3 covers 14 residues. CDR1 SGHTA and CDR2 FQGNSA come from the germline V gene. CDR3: CASSPRAFGYEQYF. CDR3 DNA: TGTGCCAGCAGCCCCAGGGCGTTCGGCTACGAGCAGTACTTC.

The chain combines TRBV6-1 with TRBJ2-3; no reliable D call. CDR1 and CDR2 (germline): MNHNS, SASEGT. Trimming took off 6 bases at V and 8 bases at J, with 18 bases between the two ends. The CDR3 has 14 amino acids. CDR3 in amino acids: CASSASFPPLTQYF. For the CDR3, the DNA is TGTGCCAGCAGCGCCAGTTTTCCACCCCTTACGCAGTATTTT.

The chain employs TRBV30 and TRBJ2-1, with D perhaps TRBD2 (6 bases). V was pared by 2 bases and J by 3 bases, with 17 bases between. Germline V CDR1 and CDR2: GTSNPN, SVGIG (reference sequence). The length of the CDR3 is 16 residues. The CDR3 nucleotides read TGTGCCTGGAGTAGGGTTTTACGGGGGATCTACAATGAGCAGTTCTTC. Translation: CAWSRVLRGIYNEQFF.

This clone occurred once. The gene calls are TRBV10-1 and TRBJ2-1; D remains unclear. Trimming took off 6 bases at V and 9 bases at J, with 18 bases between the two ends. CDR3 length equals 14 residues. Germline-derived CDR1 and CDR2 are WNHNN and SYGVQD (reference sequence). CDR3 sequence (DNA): TGCGCCAGCAGCGATCGCACGACGGGTGGTGAGCAGTTCTTC. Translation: CASSDRTTGGEQFF.

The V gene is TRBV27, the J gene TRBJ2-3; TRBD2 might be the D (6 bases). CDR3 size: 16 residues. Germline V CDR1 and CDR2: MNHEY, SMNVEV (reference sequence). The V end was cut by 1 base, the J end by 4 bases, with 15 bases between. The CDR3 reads CASSLLGGGISDTQYF. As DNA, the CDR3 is TGTGCCAGCAGTTTATTAGGTGGCGGGATATCAGATACGCAGTATTTT.

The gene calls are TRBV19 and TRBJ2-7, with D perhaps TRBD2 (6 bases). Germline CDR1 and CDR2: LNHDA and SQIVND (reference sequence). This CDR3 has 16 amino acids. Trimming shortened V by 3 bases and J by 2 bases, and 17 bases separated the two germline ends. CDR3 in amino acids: CASSIFGGVAAYEQYF. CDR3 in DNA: TGTGCCAGTAGTATTTTTGGAGGAGTAGCGGCCTACGAGCAGTACTTC.

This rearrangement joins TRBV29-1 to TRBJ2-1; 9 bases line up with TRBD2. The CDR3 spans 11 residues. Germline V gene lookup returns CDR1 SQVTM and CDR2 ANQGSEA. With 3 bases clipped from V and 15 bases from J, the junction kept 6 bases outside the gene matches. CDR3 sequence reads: CSVDSGGRLFF. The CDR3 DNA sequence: TGCAGCGTTGATAGCGGGGGTCGGCTGTTCTTC.

DNA of the CDR3: TGTGCCAGCAGCTTAGTACAGGGGTACACTGAAGCTTTCTTT. Translated: CASSLVQGYTEAFF. V is TRBV7-2 and J is TRBJ1-1; 7 nucleotides agree with TRBD1. The V and J ends lost 1 base and 3 bases, in that order; junction bases with no gene match: 2. The germline CDR1 and CDR2 sequences are SGHTA and FQGNSA. This CDR3 region has 14 residues.

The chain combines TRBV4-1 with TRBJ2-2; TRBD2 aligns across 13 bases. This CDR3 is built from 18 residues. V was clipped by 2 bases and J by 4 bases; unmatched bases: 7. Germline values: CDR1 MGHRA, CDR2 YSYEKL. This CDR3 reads CASSQFPRTSGSTGELFF. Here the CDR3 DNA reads TGCGCCAGCAGCCAATTCCCTCGGACTAGCGGGAGCACCGGGGAGCTGTTTTTT.

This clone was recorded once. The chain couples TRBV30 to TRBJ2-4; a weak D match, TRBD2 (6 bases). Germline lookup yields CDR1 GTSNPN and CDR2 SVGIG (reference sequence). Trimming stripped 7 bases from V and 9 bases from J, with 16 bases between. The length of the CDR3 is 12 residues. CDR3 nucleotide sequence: TGTGCCTTAAGGACTACAGGAAGCATTCAGTACTTC. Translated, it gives CALRTTGSIQYF.

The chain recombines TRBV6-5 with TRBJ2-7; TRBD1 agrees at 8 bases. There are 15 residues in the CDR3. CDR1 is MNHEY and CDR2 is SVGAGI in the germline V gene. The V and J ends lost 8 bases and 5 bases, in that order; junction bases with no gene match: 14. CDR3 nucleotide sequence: TGTGCCAGCGGGACGGTAAGGACAGGGAACCACGAGCAGTACTTC. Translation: CASGTVRTGNHEQYF.

The CDR3 region is CASGLEQNTEAFF. The CDR3 region has the DNA TGTGCTAGTGGTCTGGAGCAGAACACTGAAGCTTTCTTT. This sequence joins TRBV12-5 and TRBJ1-1, with D unresolved. The germline CDR1 and CDR2 sequences are LGHNT and FRNRAP. Trimming removed 5 bases from V and 1 base from J, with 8 bases in between. The CDR3 runs to 13 residues.

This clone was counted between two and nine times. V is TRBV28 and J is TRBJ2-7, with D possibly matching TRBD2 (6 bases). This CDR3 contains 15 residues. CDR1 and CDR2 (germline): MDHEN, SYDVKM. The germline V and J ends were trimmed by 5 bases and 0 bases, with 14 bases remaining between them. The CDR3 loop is CASSPMTSFSYEQYF. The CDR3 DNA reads TGTGCCAGCAGTCCCATGACTAGTTTCTCCTACGAGCAGTACTTC.

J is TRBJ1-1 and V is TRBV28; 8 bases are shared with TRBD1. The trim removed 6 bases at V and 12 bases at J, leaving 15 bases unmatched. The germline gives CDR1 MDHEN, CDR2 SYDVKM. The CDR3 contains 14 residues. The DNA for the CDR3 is TGTGCCAGCAGGGCCATAAACGGACAGGGAAGGTCTTTCTTT. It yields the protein CASRAINGQGRSFF. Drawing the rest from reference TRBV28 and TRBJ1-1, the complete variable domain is DVKVTQSSRYLVKRTGEKVFLECVQDMDHENMFWYRQDPGLGLRLIYFSYDVKMKEKGDIPEGYSVSREKKERFSLILESASTNQTSMYLCASRAINGQGRSFFGQGTRLTVV.

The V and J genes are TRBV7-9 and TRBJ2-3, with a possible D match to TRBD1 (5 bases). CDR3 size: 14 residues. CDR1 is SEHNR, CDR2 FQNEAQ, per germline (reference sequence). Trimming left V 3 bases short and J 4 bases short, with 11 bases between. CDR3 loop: CASSFSTEADTQYF. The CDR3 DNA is TGTGCCAGCAGCTTCTCGACAGAGGCAGATACGCAGTATTTT.

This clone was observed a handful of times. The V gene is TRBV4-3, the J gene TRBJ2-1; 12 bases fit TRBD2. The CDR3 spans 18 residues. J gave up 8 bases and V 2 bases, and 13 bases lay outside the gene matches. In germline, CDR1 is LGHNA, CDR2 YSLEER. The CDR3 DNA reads TGCGCCAGCAGCCAAATGATTCCGGGACTAGCGGGTATGGATGAGCAGTTCTTC. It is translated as CASSQMIPGLAGMDEQFF.

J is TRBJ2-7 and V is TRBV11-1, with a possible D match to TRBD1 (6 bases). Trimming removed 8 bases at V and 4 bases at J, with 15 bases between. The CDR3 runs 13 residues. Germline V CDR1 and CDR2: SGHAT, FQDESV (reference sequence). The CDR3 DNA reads TGTGCCAGCGGACGGGACACACAATACGAGCAGTACTTC. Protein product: CASGRDTQYEQYF.

The CDR3 nucleotides read TGCGCCAGCAGCACGGGACTAGCGGGCTCCTACGAGCAGTACTTC. It encodes CASSTGLAGSYEQYF. The chain is built from TRBV5-1 and TRBJ2-7; 12 bases fit TRBD2. Germline loops: CDR1 SGHRS, CDR2 YFSETQ. This CDR3 is 15 amino acids long. With 4 bases clipped from V and 0 bases from J, the junction kept 2 bases outside the gene matches. Drawing the rest from reference TRBV5-1 and TRBJ2-7, the complete variable domain is KAGVTQTPRYLIKTRGQQVTLSCSPISGHRSVSWYQQTPGQGLQFLFEYFSETQRNKGNFPGRFSGRQFSNSRSEMNVSTLELGDSALYLCASSTGLAGSYEQYFGPGTRLTVT.

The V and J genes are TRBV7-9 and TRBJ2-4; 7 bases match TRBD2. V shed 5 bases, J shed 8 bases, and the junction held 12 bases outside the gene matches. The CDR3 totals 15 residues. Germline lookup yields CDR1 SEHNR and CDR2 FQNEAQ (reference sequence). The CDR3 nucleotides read TGTGCCAGCAGCCGAACTAGCGCCCGTAGCGACATTCAGTACTTC. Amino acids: CASSRTSARSDIQYF.

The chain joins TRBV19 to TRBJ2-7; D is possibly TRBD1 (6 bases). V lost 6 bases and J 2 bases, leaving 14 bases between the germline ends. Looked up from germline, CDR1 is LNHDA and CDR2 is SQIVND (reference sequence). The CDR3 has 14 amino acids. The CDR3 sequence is CASSLTGRTYEQYF. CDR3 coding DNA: TGTGCCAGTAGCCTGACAGGCCGGACCTACGAGCAGTACTTC. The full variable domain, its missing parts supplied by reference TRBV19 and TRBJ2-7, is DGGITQSPKYLFRKEGQNVTLSCEQNLNHDAMYWYRQDPGQGLRLIYYSQIVNDFQKGDIAEGYSVSREKKESFPLTVTSAQKNPTAFYLCASSLTGRTYEQYFGPGTRLTVT.

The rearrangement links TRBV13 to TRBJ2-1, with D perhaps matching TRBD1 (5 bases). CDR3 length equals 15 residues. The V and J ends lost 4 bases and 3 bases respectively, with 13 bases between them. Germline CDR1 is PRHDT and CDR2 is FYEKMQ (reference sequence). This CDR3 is CASSSYPDSYNEQFF. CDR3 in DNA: TGTGCCAGCAGCTCATATCCCGACAGCTACAATGAGCAGTTCTTC.

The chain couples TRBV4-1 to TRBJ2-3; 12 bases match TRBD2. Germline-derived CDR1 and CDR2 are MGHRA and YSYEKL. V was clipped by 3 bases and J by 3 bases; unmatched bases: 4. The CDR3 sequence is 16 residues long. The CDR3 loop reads CASSQFLAGGTDTQYF. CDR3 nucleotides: TGCGCCAGCAGCCAGTTTCTAGCGGGGGGGACAGATACGCAGTATTTT.